This T cell receptor beta chain appears in the sequencing data of a study of T cell repertoires in cytomegalovirus infection. Whole-study context: CMV infection and matching HLA type were both indicated by public TCR beta signatures.

This clonotype was counted between two and nine times. Its target is unknown. A read error may account for a junction end that differs from germline. Study-level points and caveats: In two of eight donors, the top clonotype was HLA-C-restricted CMV-specific.

TCRdb independently ran MiXCR on the reads; one entry per CDR3 protein. The sample lists some 120,000 distinct CDR3 sequences; approximately 30% were seen once. CDR1 is MNHEY, CDR2 SMNVEV, per germline (reference sequence). The CDR3 extends over 14 amino acids. The V and J genes are TRBV27 and TRBJ1-1; 9 positions agree with TRBD1. This specimen was CD8+ T cells from cultured PBMCs, taken from culture after CMV antigen stimulation. This receptor was identified in a human donor in good health (CMV status not recorded). Some clones in this sample may be carry-over from other donors' samples. CDR3 loop: CASSLGTGFSDAFF. The CDR3 DNA reads as TGTGCCAGCAGTTTAGGGACAGGGTTCTCTGATGCTTTCTTT.